The sample holds a few counts of the clone carrying this T cell receptor beta chain. Antigen specificity is unknown. The data stem from a study of CD8+ T cells in alopecia areata. Study context: Twice daily, treated patients received 5 to 10 mg of oral tofacitinib. Study-wide findings and caveats: In patients, TCRs were shared less clearly than in mice, and HLA may possibly be involved. Higher clonality and more expanded CD8+ clones appeared in lesional than normal scalp.

Germline V CDR1 and CDR2: SGHRS, YFSETQ. The CDR3 contains 12 residues. The V and J ends lost 9 bases and 2 bases respectively, with 10 bases between them. It was cDNA, reverse transcribed from extracted RNA, that served as the sequencing template. Profiling relied on immunoSEQ multiplex PCR, and the TCRdb table lists in-frame clones only, not all of them. The sample yields 150,000 to 200,000 clones, roughly 66% seen once. In alopecia areata patients, both lesional scalp punch biopsies and peripheral blood were collected. This sequence was found in a human donor with alopecia areata. The V and J genes are TRBV5-1 and TRBJ2-3, with D unresolved. This specimen consisted of CD8+ T cells sorted from blood, obtained at week 0. The CDR3 nucleotides are TGCGCCACTCGATACAACACAGATACGCAGTATTTT. It encodes CATRYNTDTQYF.